Presented here are 10 T cell receptor beta chains from one specimen sequenced in a study of T cell changes during pregnancy in multiple sclerosis. The table came from immunoSEQ multiplex PCR; TCRdb's copy has only in-frame clones and leaves some out. The sample includes 42,000 or so clones, approximately 90% of them seen just once. The material was CD4+ T cells from peripheral blood mononuclear cells, obtained after pregnancy. These receptors were collected from a female donor with multiple sclerosis, enrolled in a pregnancy study.

As for this clone: At one of its ends the junction is not consistent with the germline gene, which may arise from a read error. This chain joins TRBV13 and TRBJ2-2; TRBD1 agrees at 10 bases. Germline V lookup: CDR1 PRHDT, CDR2 FYEKMQ (reference sequence). CDR3 length equals 16 residues. CDR3 in amino acids: CASQPGTGDDTGELFF. The CDR3 DNA is TGTGCCAGTCAACCCGGGACAGGGGACGACACTGGGGAGCTGTTTTTT. Complete variable domain (other parts from reference TRBV13 and TRBJ2-2): AAGVIQSPRHLIKEKRETATLKCYPIPRHDTVYWYQQGPGQDPQFLISFYEKMQSDKGSIPDRFSAQQFSDYHSELNMSSLELGDSALYFCASQPGTGDDTGELFFGEGSRLTVL.

In DNA form, the CDR3 reads TGTGCCAGCTCACGACAGGATAATGCGCAGCCCCAGCATTTT. Its translation is CASSRQDNAQPQHF. The chain is built from TRBV18 and TRBJ1-5; maybe TRBD1 (6 bases). Trimming pared 4 bases from V and 7 bases from J, leaving 14 bases between. CDR1 and CDR2 (germline): KGHSH, LQKENI. The CDR3 covers 14 residues.

The genes are TRBV7-2 and TRBJ1-2; D remains unclear. CDR3 length equals 14 residues. The V gene lost 7 bases and the J gene lost 1 base, with 13 bases spanning the gap. Germline V gene data show CDR1 as SGHTA and CDR2 as FQGNSA. The CDR3 nucleotides are TGTGCCAGCACCCTAACGGGGATTAACTATGGCTACACCTTC. Protein sequence: CASTLTGINYGYTF.

This chain uses TRBV29-1 with TRBJ1-1; TRBD1 is a possible D gene (5 bases). CDR1 SQVTM and CDR2 ANQGSEA come from the germline V gene. The CDR3 length is 13 residues. V gave up 1 base and J gave up 1 base, with 7 bases separating them. The CDR3, as DNA: TGCAGCGTTGAAGCCCAGGGGAACACTGAAGCTTTCTTT. This translates into CSVEAQGNTEAFF.

This clone was recorded a few times. The rearrangement links TRBV11-2 to TRBJ2-2; unclear D gene. V lost 4 bases to trimming and J lost 1 base, with 10 bases between them. Germline assignment: CDR1 SGHAT and CDR2 FQNNGV. The CDR3 sequence is 15 residues long. The CDR3 DNA reads as TGTGCCAGCAGCTCCCCAGGAAAGAACACCGGGGAGCTGTTTTTT. Translating it yields CASSSPGKNTGELFF.

This clone is a singleton in its sample. V usage is TRBV7-3 and J usage is TRBJ2-1; no definite D call. V was shortened by 5 bases and J by 0 bases, with 8 bases between the two germline ends. This CDR3 region has 14 residues. The germline V gene has CDR1 SGHTA and CDR2 FQGTGA. In DNA form, the CDR3 reads TGTGCCAGCAGCCCCCCCGGCTCCTACAATGAGCAGTTCTTC. Its translation is CASSPPGSYNEQFF.

This chain uses TRBV27 with TRBJ1-6; D is possibly TRBD1 (6 bases). Germline CDR1 is MNHEY and CDR2 is SMNVEV (reference sequence). This CDR3 region has 14 residues. V dropped 8 bases and J dropped 9 bases, with 17 bases sitting between them. Here the CDR3 reads CASAFQGLASPLHF. In DNA form, the CDR3 reads TGTGCCAGCGCCTTCCAGGGGTTGGCTTCACCCCTCCACTTT.

This chain joins TRBV14 and TRBJ1-1; D is uncertain. V was cut by 2 bases and J by 5 bases, with 9 bases left in between. Germline CDR1 is SGHDN and CDR2 is FVKESK. The CDR3 length is 13 residues. The CDR3 DNA sequence: TGTGCCAGCAGCCAAACGGGAAGGACTGAAGCTTTCTTT. It yields the protein CASSQTGRTEAFF.

The J gene is TRBJ1-2, the V gene TRBV19; no definite D call. CDR1 LNHDA and CDR2 SQIVND come from the germline V gene (reference sequence). There are 16 residues in the CDR3. Deletions cut 0 bases from V and 4 bases from J, with 15 bases between. The CDR3 bases are TGTGCCAGTAGTATAGATCCCCAAGCCGCTGCCTATGGCTACACCTTC. Translated: CASSIDPQAAAYGYTF. Based on the CDR3 plus reference TRBV19 and TRBJ1-2, the full variable domain is DGGITQSPKYLFRKEGQNVTLSCEQNLNHDAMYWYRQDPGQGLRLIYYSQIVNDFQKGDIAEGYSVSREKKESFPLTVTSAQKNPTAFYLCASSIDPQAAAYGYTFGSGTRLTVV.

The J gene is TRBJ2-2, the V gene TRBV7-9, with D tentatively TRBD2 (7 bases). Germline V gives CDR1 SEHNR, CDR2 FQNEAQ (reference sequence). V lost 4 bases, J lost 7 bases, and 19 bases lay in between. The CDR3 has 16 residues. CDR3 coding DNA: TGTGCCAGCAGCTCGGAGCGCCCGCGGGGGCTCGGGGAGCTGTTTTTT. It translates to CASSSERPRGLGELFF.